This T cell receptor (beta chain) was found in a study of immune evolution from preneoplasia to lung adenocarcinoma (dated by TCRdb to 2020 to 2022). Context from the whole study: HLA loss of heterozygosity was observed in approximately 7%, 15% and 30% of AIS, MIA and ADC lesions, respectively, and was not observed in any AAH lesions. The study combined immune gene expression, TCR sequencing and multiplex immunofluorescence to profile immune contexture across lung adenocarcinoma precursors and invasive adenocarcinoma. Resected precursor lesions (AAH, AIS, MIA) and invasive adenocarcinomas were each compared against paired morphologically normal lung tissue. The sample size was set by how many specimens were available, not by a prior power calculation. The immune data were integrated with whole exome sequencing and methylation data from the same cohort of nodules. In total, the cohort included 53 patients with pulmonary nodules, all of whom underwent surgical resection. TCR sequencing data were obtained from around 51 patients. The study reported that 85 to 130 samples were used for TCR sequencing. POLYSOLVER was used to infer Class I HLA alleles from exome data, and LOHHLA was used to detect allele-specific HLA loss.

This clone was counted between two and nine times. This clone's antigen is unknown. No qualities accompany the bases; no much larger clone lies one base away. Sequences DFQATT (CDR1) and SNEGSKA (CDR2) are obtained from the germline V gene (reference sequence). Inclusive of the bounding cysteine and phenylalanine, the CDR3 is 11 residues long. Just the 33-base CDR3 DNA is kept, in frame starting at base 1. Trimming costs V 6 bases and J 3 bases, and their ends lie 6 bases apart. The patients had resection in Japan or China between 2014 and 2017. Two lung cancer pathologists independently confirmed the histologic diagnosis of each case on H&E slides. To enrich premalignant or tumor cells for nucleic acid extraction, macro-dissection was performed after pathologic assessment. FFPE tissue was used for DNA isolation with the AllPrep DNA/RNA FFPE Kit. TCR beta CDR3 regions were sequenced from DNA using the immunoSEQ hsTCRbeta Kit. The original pipeline was this. TCR sequencing data were analysed with the ImmunoSEQ Analyzer. T cell clonality was defined as 1 minus Pielou's evenness computed on productive rearrangements. To measure T cell diversity, the inverse Simpson index was applied to productive templates. T cell density was defined as TCR beta template counts normalized to usable DNA, with usable DNA estimated by amplification and sequencing of housekeeping genes. TCR metrics were compared across histologic stages using two-sided Kruskal-Wallis tests. The table comes from immuneACCESS by way of TCRdb, which keeps in-frame sequences with V and J called. Part of the clones is missing from these tables; in studies checked, under half for an unresolved V gene and the rest for unknown reasons. The V and J calls and clone size are taken from that table; D and trimming were inferred from the DNA. The sample table lists 3,500 to 5,000 clones, more than 65% of them with a count of one. 25% to 30% of the sample comes from the top ten.

Overall results and qualifications from the work: Normal lung showed the highest clonality, whereas later-stage lesions appeared to have higher T cell density and diversity but lower clonality. Findings were based on association rather than direct causation; larger cohorts with long-term follow-up and longitudinal biopsies were deemed needed. The highest top T cell clone frequencies were observed in normal lung, and a progressive decrease in top T cell clone frequencies appeared to occur from AAH through AIS, MIA and invasive adenocarcinoma. KRAS-mutant nodules showed the highest T cell clonality compared with EGFR-mutant or double wild-type lesions. All patients were from Japan and China, so applicability to Western populations was uncertain.

The receptor chain draws on TRBV20-1 and TRBJ2-1; no D gene call is confident. Sequencing was carried out using FFPE invasive lung adenocarcinoma tissue. The sample's cell subset or site label, in plain terms: frankly invasive lung adenocarcinoma (ADC). The TCR comes from a person in their forties or fifties with lung adenocarcinoma. Some clones in this sample may be carry-over from other donors' samples. The CDR3 reads CSAPDYNEQFF. The DNA sequence is as follows: TGCAGTGCGCCAGACTACAATGAGCAGTTCTTC.